The source of this T cell receptor (beta chain) is a study of blood T cell repertoires in COVID-19 (TCRdb year 2020). In terms of the full investigation: The collaborator samples originated in the United States, Italy and Spain and spanned the acute and convalescent phases of COVID-19. The material from the prospective study consisted of cDNA or gDNA derived from T cells, B-cell-depleted T cells, or PBMCs. Subjects who had been exposed to COVID-19, were actively infected with it, or had recovered from it provided the deeply sampled blood TCRbeta repertoires that made up the dataset. A freely available public database, intended as a resource for researchers studying the immune response to SARS-CoV-2, is where the repertoires were released. Samples came from the ongoing ImmuneRACE study (first 160 participants) plus 1,254 subjects from 6 global collaborators. A de-identified subject ID, COVID-19 status, age in years and sex were almost always included in the sample metadata. HLA class I and class II types, where available, came from metadata supplied by the sample provider rather than from assay-based typing.

Another Seattle source contributed samples from volunteer blood donors who had recovered from COVID-19. Each collaborating institution followed its own protocols to collect whole blood in K2EDTA tubes. For TCRbeta analysis, collaborators shipped samples in one of three forms: frozen whole blood, isolated PBMCs, or DNA extracted from either of those sample types. The research as a whole found: How much clinical and demographic metadata was included differed by source and by participant, and the metadata was provided uncurated.

CDR1 and CDR2 are read off the germline V gene as MNHEY and SVGAGI. The CDR3 starts with the cysteine, ends with the phenylalanine, and has 15 residues. The CDR3 DNA has 45 bases and is translated from base 1. V is cut back by 0 bases and J by 5 bases, with 3 bases in the junction unmatched. The table lists this clone with a count of one. The clone's antigen remains unknown. Base qualities are not at hand, and no much larger clone is one base apart. TCRbeta CDR3 regions were amplified from genomic DNA using the immunoSEQ Assay, a bias-controlled multiplex PCR. For the original study's pipeline: Within the assay, amplification of reference gene primers was used to estimate how many nucleated cells each sample contained. To quantify the absolute abundance of each unique TCRbeta CDR3 rearrangement, sequence reads were collapsed and filtered. For each sample, productive Simpson clonality was calculated as the square root of Simpson's diversity index over productive rearrangements. Not all clones reach the TCRdb copy of this immuneACCESS table, which keeps in-frame sequences only. Checked studies attribute under half of the gap to unresolved V genes and leave the rest unexplained. The V and J calls and clone size are taken from that table; D and trimming were inferred from the DNA. Here the sample has about 270,000 clones; about 85% occur a single time. The ten biggest clones cover 4% of the sample.

The sample was peripheral blood. The receptor was isolated from a man aged 55 to 70 who had recovered from COVID-19. Recombination joined TRBV6-5 with TRBJ2-1, with 8 bases matching TRBD2. The CDR3 region reads CASSYSLAGNNEQFF. DNA sequence: TGTGCCAGCAGTTACTCGCTAGCGGGCAACAATGAGCAGTTCTTC.